These T cell receptor beta chains were read from a single sample in a study of T cell clones after liver transplantation. Produced via immunoSEQ multiplex PCR; TCRdb's table is partial and in-frame only. Here the sample spans tens of thousands of clones, more than 85% being singletons. This specimen consisted of CD4+ T cells from blood, obtained about 27 months after liver transplant. These receptors were collected from a human patient who received a liver transplant. Certain T cells may be donor cells from the graft. The CDR3 runs from the conserved cysteine through the conserved F or W. The D gene is left open where the match is weak. Clone size is stated in some rows and not others, as once, few, many or a class when expanded.

TRBJ1-2	TRBV19	.	.	CASFNGYGYTF	TGTGCCAGTTTTAACGGATATGGCTACACCTTC
TRBJ2-5	TRBV5-1	once	.	CASSLAGSQETQYF	TGCGCCAGCAGCTTGGCTGGCAGTCAAGAGACCCAGTACTTC
TRBJ1-5	TRBV5-1	.	.	CASSSGPAPSNQPQHF	TGCGCCAGCAGCTCCGGTCCGGCCCCTAGCAATCAGCCCCAGCATTTT
TRBJ1-1	TRBV6-1	.	.	CASSEVSGPWSTEAFF	TGTGCCAGCAGTGAAGTATCGGGACCCTGGAGCACTGAAGCTTTCTTT
TRBJ1-1	TRBV7-2	.	.	CASSLVGGANTEAFF	TGTGCCAGCAGCTTAGTGGGGGGGGCGAACACTGAAGCTTTCTTT
TRBJ2-2	TRBV10-3	.	TRBD2	CAISSGRLNTGELFF	TGTGCCATCAGTAGCGGGAGACTGAACACCGGGGAGCTGTTTTTT
TRBJ2-7	TRBV15	once	.	CATSRDYGLGYEQYF	TGTGCCACCAGCAGAGATTATGGGTTAGGCTACGAGCAGTACTTC
TRBJ1-4	TRBV7-6	.	TRBD1	CASSLGYRGPIGEKLFF	TGTGCCAGCAGCTTAGGGTACAGGGGGCCGATTGGTGAAAAACTGTTTTTT
TRBJ2-5	TRBV5-1	.	TRBD2	CASSLAGLAGGQETQYF	TGCGCCAGCAGCTTGGCCGGGTTAGCGGGAGGACAAGAGACCCAGTACTTC
TRBJ1-2	TRBV5-1	.	.	CASSPRQDYGYTF	TGCGCCAGCAGCCCGCGACAGGACTATGGCTACACCTTC
TRBJ2-2	TRBV11-2	.	.	CASSLQGMAGELFF	TGTGCCAGCAGCTTACAGGGTATGGCCGGGGAGCTGTTTTTT
TRBJ1-1	TRBV29-1	.	.	CSAEGSPGRLNTEAFF	TGCAGCGCCGAGGGGAGCCCGGGACGCCTGAACACTGAAGCTTTCTTT
TRBJ2-2	TRBV2	once	TRBD1	CASREGQGATGELFF	TGTGCCAGCAGGGAGGGACAGGGGGCGACCGGGGAGCTGTTTTTT
TRBJ2-7	TRBV4-2	.	.	CASSHNRDQYF	TGTGCCAGCAGCCACAACCGGGACCAGTACTTC
TRBJ2-1	TRBV5-8	.	.	CASSIYLGGAYNEQFF	TGTGCCAGCAGTATTTATCTGGGCGGAGCCTACAATGAGCAGTTCTTC
TRBJ1-1	TRBV27	.	TRBD1	CASSSRLVQGAQAFF	TGTGCCAGCAGCAGTAGATTAGTACAGGGGGCGCAAGCTTTCTTT
TRBJ2-5	TRBV21-1	.	.	CASSKSSSQETQYF	TGTGCCAGCAGCAAGTCTAGTTCCCAAGAGACCCAGTACTTC
TRBJ1-2	TRBV9	.	.	CASSVFGTPPFTF	TGTGCCAGCAGCGTATTCGGGACGCCTCCTTTCACCTTC
TRBJ1-2	TRBV5-1	.	.	CASSLSSKLYGYTF	TGCGCCAGCAGCTTGAGTTCCAAACTCTATGGCTACACCTTC
TRBJ2-7	TRBV13	.	.	CASSSVSSFRSYEQYF	TGTGCCAGCAGCTCTGTGAGCAGTTTCCGCTCCTACGAGCAGTACTTC